This record covers a single T cell receptor beta chain. What it binds is unknown. The record originates from a study of post-analysis software for immune sequencing data. Overall study findings and caveats: Samples sharing a preparation batch grouped tightly together when assessed by F measure. Normalized Chao1 diversity was significantly lower in multiple sclerosis patients than in controls.

Built from TCR beta cDNA, the libraries had unique molecular identifiers in them. TCRdb itself ran the PCR reads through MiXCR, one entry per CDR3 protein. The sample consists of around 770,000 distinct CDR3 sequences, about 45% of them appearing once. The sequenced sample was blood. This receptor was obtained from a girl under 18 with multiple sclerosis.

The CDR3 DNA reads TGTGCCACCAGTGATTGGCGGGAGGGGGAGGATGAGCAGTTCTTC. Protein sequence: CATSDWREGEDEQFF. The chain carries TRBV24-1 and TRBJ2-1; TRBD2 agrees at 9 bases. V was pared by 2 bases and J by 8 bases, with 6 bases of the junction left unmatched. The germline gives CDR1 KGHDR, CDR2 SFDVKD. This CDR3 region has 15 residues.